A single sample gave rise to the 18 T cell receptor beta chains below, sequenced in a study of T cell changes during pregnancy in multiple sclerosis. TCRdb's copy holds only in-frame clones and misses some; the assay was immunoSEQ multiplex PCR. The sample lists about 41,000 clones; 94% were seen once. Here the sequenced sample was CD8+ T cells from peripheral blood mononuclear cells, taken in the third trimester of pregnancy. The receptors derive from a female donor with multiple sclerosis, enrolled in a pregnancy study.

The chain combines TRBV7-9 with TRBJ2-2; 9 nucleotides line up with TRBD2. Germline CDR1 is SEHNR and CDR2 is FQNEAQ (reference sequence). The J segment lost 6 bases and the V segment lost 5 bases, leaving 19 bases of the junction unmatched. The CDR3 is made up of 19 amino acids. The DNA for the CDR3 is TGTGCCAGCAGCCAGTACCGAGTGGGAGCGGGAGGAGACGCCGGGGAGCTGTTTTTT. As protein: CASSQYRVGAGGDAGELFF.

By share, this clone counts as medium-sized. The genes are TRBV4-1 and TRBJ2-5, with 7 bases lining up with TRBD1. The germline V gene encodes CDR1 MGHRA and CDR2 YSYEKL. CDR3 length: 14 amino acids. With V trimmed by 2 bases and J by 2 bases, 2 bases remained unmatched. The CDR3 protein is CASSQSGGQETQYF. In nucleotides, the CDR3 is TGCGCCAGCAGCCAATCAGGGGGACAAGAGACCCAGTACTTC.

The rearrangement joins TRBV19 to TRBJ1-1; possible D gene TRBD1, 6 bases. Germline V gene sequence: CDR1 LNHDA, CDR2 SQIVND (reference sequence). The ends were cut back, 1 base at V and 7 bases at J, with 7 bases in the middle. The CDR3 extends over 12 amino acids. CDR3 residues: CASSIGGLEAFF. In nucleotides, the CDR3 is TGTGCCAGTAGTATAGGGGGGCTTGAAGCTTTCTTT.

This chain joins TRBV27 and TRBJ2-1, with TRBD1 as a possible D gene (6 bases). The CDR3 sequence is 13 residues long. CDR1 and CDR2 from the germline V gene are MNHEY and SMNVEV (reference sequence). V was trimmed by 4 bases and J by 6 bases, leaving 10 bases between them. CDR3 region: CASSYTGINEQFF. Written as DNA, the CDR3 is TGTGCCAGCAGTTATACAGGGATCAATGAGCAGTTCTTC.

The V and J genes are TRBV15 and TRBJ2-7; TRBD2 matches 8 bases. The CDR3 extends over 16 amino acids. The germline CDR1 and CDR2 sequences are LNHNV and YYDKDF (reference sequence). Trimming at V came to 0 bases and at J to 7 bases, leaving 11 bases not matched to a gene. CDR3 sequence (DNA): TGTGCCACCAGCAGAGATTTGAGCGGGAGCGTGGGGGAGCAGTACTTC. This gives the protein CATSRDLSGSVGEQYF.

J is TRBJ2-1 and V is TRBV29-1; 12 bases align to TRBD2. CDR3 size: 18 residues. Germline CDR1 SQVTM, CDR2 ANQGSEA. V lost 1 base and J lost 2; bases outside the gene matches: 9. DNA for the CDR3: TGCAGCGTTGAAGGGACTAGCGGGACGACTCCTACCTACAATGAGCAGTTCTTC. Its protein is CSVEGTSGTTPTYNEQFF.

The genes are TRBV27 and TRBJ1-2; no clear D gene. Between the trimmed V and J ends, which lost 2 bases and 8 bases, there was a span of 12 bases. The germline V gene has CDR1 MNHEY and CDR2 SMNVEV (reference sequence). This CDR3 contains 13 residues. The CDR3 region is CASSLGREAGYTF. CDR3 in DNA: TGTGCCAGCAGTTTAGGTCGGGAGGCGGGCTACACCTTC.

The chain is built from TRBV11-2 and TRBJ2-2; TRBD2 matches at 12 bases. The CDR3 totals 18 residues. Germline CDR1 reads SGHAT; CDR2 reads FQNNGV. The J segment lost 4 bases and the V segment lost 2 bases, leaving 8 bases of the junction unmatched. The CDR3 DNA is TGTGCCAGCAGCTTAAGGGGACTAGCGGGTTCGGGCACCGGGGAGCTGTTTTTT. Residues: CASSLRGLAGSGTGELFF.

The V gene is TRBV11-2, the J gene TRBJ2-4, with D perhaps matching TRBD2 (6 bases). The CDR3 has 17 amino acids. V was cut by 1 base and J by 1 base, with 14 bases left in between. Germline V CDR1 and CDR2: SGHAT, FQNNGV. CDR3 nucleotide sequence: TGTGCCAGCAGCTTAGTGGGAGGCTCGGGGGCCAAAAACATTCAGTACTTC. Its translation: CASSLVGGSGAKNIQYF.

Here the CDR3 DNA reads TGTGCCAGCCGCAAAGCTTATAGCACAGATACGCAGTATTTT. This sequence encodes CASRKAYSTDTQYF. The chain uses TRBV6-5 and TRBJ2-3; D not resolved. V was cut by 8 bases and J by 0 bases, with 12 bases left in between. Germline V gene data show CDR1 as MNHEY and CDR2 as SVGAGI. The CDR3 is 14 residues long.

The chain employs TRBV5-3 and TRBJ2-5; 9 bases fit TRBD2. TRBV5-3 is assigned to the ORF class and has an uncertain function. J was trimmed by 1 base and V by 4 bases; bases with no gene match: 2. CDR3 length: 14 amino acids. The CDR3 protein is CARSLTSGQETQYF. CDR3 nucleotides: TGTGCCAGAAGCCTGACTAGCGGCCAAGAGACCCAGTACTTC.

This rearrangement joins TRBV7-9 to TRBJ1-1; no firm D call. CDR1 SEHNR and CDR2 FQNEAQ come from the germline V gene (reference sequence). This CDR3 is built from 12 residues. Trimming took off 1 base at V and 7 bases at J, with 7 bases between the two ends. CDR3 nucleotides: TGTGCCAGCAGCTTAGTCGGAGTTGAAGCTTTCTTT. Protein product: CASSLVGVEAFF. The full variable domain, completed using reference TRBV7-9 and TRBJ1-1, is DTGVSQNPRHKITKRGQNVTFRCDPISEHNRLYWYRQTLGQGPEFLTYFQNEAQLEKSRLLSDRFSAERPKGSFSTLEIQRTEQGDSAMYLCASSLVGVEAFFGQGTRLTVV.

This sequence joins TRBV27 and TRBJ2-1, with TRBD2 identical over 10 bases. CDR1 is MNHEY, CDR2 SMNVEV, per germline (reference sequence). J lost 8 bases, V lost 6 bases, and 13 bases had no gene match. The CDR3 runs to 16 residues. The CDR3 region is CASRRSGRASLYEQFF. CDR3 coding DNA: TGTGCCAGCAGGCGGAGCGGGAGGGCCTCTTTGTATGAGCAGTTCTTC.

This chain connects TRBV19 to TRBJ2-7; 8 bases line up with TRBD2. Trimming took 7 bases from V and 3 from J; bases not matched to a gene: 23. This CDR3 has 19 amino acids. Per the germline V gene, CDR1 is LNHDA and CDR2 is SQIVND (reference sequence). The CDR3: CASTILQRESSRNNYEQYF. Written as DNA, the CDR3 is TGTGCCAGTACCATACTTCAGCGGGAGTCCTCAAGGAACAACTACGAGCAGTACTTC.

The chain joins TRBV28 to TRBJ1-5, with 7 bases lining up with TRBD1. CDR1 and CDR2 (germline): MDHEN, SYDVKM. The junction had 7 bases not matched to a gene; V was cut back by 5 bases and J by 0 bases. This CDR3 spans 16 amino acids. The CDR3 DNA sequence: TGTGCCAGCAGTCCCTCGACAGGGAATAGCAATCAGCCCCAGCATTTT. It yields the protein CASSPSTGNSNQPQHF.

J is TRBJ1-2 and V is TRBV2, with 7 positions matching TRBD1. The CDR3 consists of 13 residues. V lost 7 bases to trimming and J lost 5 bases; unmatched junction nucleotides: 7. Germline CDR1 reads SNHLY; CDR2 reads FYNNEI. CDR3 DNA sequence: TGTGCCAGCAAAGGGGGCCCCAGATATGGCTACACCTTC. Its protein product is CASKGGPRYGYTF.

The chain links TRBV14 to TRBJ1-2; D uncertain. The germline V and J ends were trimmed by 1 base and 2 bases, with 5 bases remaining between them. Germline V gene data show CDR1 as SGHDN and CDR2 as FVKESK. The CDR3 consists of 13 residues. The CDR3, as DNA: TGTGCCAGCAGCCAAGCACTGAACTATGGCTACACCTTC. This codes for CASSQALNYGYTF.

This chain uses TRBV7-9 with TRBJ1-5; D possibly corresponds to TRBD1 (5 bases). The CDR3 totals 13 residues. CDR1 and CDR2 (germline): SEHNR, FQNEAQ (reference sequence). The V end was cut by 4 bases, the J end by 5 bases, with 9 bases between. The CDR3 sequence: CASSYGGDQPQHF. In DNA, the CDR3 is TGTGCCAGCAGCTATGGGGGGGATCAGCCCCAGCATTTT.